This T cell receptor beta chain is drawn from a study of blood T cell repertoires in COVID-19. The overall study: Samples representing acute and convalescent COVID-19 were sourced from the United States, Italy and Spain.

Data came from immunoSEQ multiplex PCR; TCRdb stores just in-frame clones and leaves some out. The table shows about 90,000 clones, with about 91% occurring only once. V shed 3 bases, J shed 6 bases, and the junction held 10 bases outside the gene matches. CDR1 and CDR2 (germline): SNHLY, FYNNEI. The CDR3 runs to 17 residues. V is TRBV2 and J is TRBJ2-7; the match to TRBD2 covers 14 bases. This TCR was recovered from a man in his 60s with acute or convalescent COVID-19. Sequencing input: peripheral blood. The DNA for the CDR3 is TGTGCCAGCAGTGAGGGACTAGCGGGAGTAGAGGCCCTCGAGCAGTACTTC. Translation gives CASSEGLAGVEALEQYF. The complete variable domain, with remaining parts taken from reference TRBV2 and TRBJ2-7, reads EPEVTQTPSHQVTQMGQEVILRCVPISNHLYFYWYRQILGQKVEFLVSFYNNEISEKSEIFDDQFSVERPDGSNFTLKIRSTKLEDSAMYFCASSEGLAGVEALEQYFGPGTRLTVT.